This T cell receptor beta chain was found in a study of blood T cell repertoires in COVID-19. Study-wide context: Nucleic acid was either cDNA or gDNA, and it came from T cells, B-cell-depleted T cells, or PBMCs.

CDR1 is MNHEY, CDR2 SVGAGI, per germline. The germline V and J ends were trimmed by 8 bases and 5 bases, with 10 bases remaining between them. The CDR3 totals 13 residues. TCRdb's table, derived via immunoSEQ multiplex PCR, lists solely in-frame clones and lacks some. The data show 250,000 to 350,000 clones, about nine tenths seen once. The source material was peripheral blood. This chain uses TRBV6-5 with TRBJ1-6; no definite D call. This clonotype originated in a woman in her twenties or thirties with COVID-19, enrolled during active disease. The CDR3 reads CASSRGHNSPLHF. DNA of the CDR3: TGTGCCAGCTCGCGGGGTCATAATTCACCCCTCCACTTT.